The T cell receptor beta chain described here comes from a study of beta chain features in type 1 diabetes. In all sorted populations, purity surpassed 98%. TCRB transcripts that were expressed got sequenced, as all of the isolated RNA had been reverse transcribed. Only in-frame clones appear in the TCRdb table, and some are missing; sequencing was by immunoSEQ multiplex PCR. The repertoire holds under 250,000 clones, with approximately 11% as singletons. The CDR3 has 13 amino acids. V dropped 3 bases and J dropped 8; count of bases not matched to a gene: 5. In germline, CDR1 is KGHSH, CDR2 LQKENI. The V call is TRBV18, the J call TRBJ1-2, with 8 positions matching TRBD1. The sequence derives from a man aged 18-30 years in good health. Input material: central memory CD4+ T cells from blood. CDR3 DNA sequence: TGTGCCAGCTCACCCCAGGGGGCGGCCGGCTACACCTTC. It codes for CASSPQGAAGYTF.